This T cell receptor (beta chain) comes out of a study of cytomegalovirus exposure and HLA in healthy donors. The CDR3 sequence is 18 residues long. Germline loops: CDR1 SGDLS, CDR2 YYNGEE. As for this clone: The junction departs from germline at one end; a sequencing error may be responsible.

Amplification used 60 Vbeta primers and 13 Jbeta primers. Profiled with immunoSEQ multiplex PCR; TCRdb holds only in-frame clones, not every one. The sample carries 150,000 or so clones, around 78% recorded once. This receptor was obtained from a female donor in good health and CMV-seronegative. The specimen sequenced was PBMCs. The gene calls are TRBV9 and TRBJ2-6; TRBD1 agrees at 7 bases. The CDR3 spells CASSVAQGLFSGANGLTF. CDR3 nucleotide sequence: TGTGCCAGCAGCGTAGCACAGGGGCTTTTCTCTGGGGCCAACGGCCTGACTTTC.